The 21 T cell receptor beta chains listed next were all sequenced from one sample in a study of T cell repertoires in aging, cancer and after chemotherapy. TRB rearrangements spanning V, D and J were amplified using mixed TRB-A/B primers. From the multiplex PCR reads, TCRdb called clonotypes with MiXCR, one entry per CDR3 protein. The sample has 8,000 to 9,000 distinct CDR3 sequences; over 40% are singletons. Amplification of TCR beta used genomic DNA extracted from peripheral blood. Material for sequencing was blood. The receptors were gathered from a human donor with a solid tumor.

The gene calls are TRBV7-2 and TRBJ2-1, with TRBD2 identical over 8 bases. This CDR3 contains 15 residues. Trimming cost V 5 bases and J 9 bases; bases outside gene matches: 12. The germline V gene encodes CDR1 SGHTA and CDR2 FQGNSA. CDR3 DNA sequence: TGTGCCAGCAGCCCGACCCCGGGACTAGGGGGTGAGCAGTTCTTC. Translated: CASSPTPGLGGEQFF.

This clonotype was counted a few times. The chain joins TRBV19 to TRBJ1-4; 7 bases line up with TRBD1. V was pared by 4 bases and J by 8 bases, with 13 bases of the junction left unmatched. The germline CDR1 and CDR2 sequences are LNHDA and SQIVND (reference sequence). CDR3 size: 16 residues. The CDR3 DNA follows: TGTGCCAGTAGTACTCGGACAGGAGGTACAATAGAAAAACTGTTTTTT. It encodes CASSTRTGGTIEKLFF.

The chain links TRBV19 to TRBJ1-2; D gene uncertain. Germline V gene sequence: CDR1 LNHDA, CDR2 SQIVND (reference sequence). Trimming took off 5 bases at V and 2 bases at J, with 15 bases between the two ends. The CDR3 covers 15 residues. CDR3 sequence: CASSPGPNPNYGYTF. CDR3 nucleotide sequence: TGTGCCAGTAGTCCAGGCCCCAATCCCAACTATGGCTACACCTTC.

The chain joins TRBV24-1 to TRBJ1-5, with a tentative D call TRBD1 (6 bases). The CDR3 spans 15 residues. V lost 9 bases and J lost 5, with 19 bases in between. Per the germline V gene, CDR1 is KGHDR and CDR2 is SFDVKD. CDR3 DNA: TGTGCCACCCTGGGTCCCAGGGGTGAGTATCAGCCCCAGCATTTT. Translated: CATLGPRGEYQPQHF.

V is TRBV11-1 and J is TRBJ2-1; tentative D call: TRBD1 (5 bases). V lost 5 bases to trimming and J lost 9 bases, with 8 bases between them. The CDR3 has 11 amino acids. The V gene's germline CDR1 is SGHAT and CDR2 FQDESV (reference sequence). As DNA, the CDR3 is TGTGCCAGCAGCGGGGCAGCTGAGCAGTTCTTC. Its protein product is CASSGAAEQFF. Supplemented by reference TRBV11-1 and TRBJ2-1, the full variable domain reads EAEVAQSPRYKITEKSQAVAFWCDPISGHATLYWYRQILGQGPELLVQFQDESVVDDSQLPKDRFSAERLKGVDSTLKIQPAELGDSAMYLCASSGAAEQFFGPGTRLTVL.

The gene calls are TRBV19 and TRBJ2-3; 11 bases map to TRBD2. Per the germline V gene, CDR1 is LNHDA and CDR2 is SQIVND (reference sequence). CDR3 size: 15 residues. The V segment lost 4 bases and the J segment 3 bases; nucleotides outside the gene matches: 3. The CDR3 reads CASSKLAGVTDTQYF. The CDR3 DNA reads TGTGCCAGTAGTAAACTAGCGGGAGTGACAGATACGCAGTATTTT.

By share of the sample, this clonotype is medium-sized. V gene TRBV19 combines with J gene TRBJ2-2; 10 bases match TRBD1. Germline V gives CDR1 LNHDA, CDR2 SQIVND (reference sequence). Trimming cost V 1 base and J 7 bases; bases outside gene matches: 3. CDR3 length: 15 amino acids. The CDR3 protein is CASSIGGQGLGELFF. The CDR3 coding sequence is TGTGCCAGTAGTATAGGGGGACAGGGGCTCGGGGAGCTGTTTTTT.

This clonotype was picked up a small number of times. The CDR3 sequence is CAWRSGRINYGYTF. CDR3 nucleotides: TGTGCCTGGCGTTCAGGGCGGATCAACTATGGCTACACCTTC. This chain uses TRBV30 with TRBJ1-2; D may be TRBD1 (5 bases). This CDR3 is 14 amino acids long. Trimming took off 5 bases at V and 2 bases at J, with 15 bases between the two ends. Looked up from germline, CDR1 is GTSNPN and CDR2 is SVGIG (reference sequence).

The chain is built from TRBV11-3 and TRBJ2-7; no clear D. There are 12 residues in the CDR3. The germline V gene has CDR1 SGHNT and CDR2 YENEEA. The V gene lost 5 bases and the J gene lost 4 bases, with 9 bases spanning the gap. CDR3: CASSPRGYEQYF. The DNA of the CDR3 is TGTGCCAGCAGCCCCAGAGGATACGAGCAGTACTTC.

CDR3 sequence reads: CAWSGNNNEQFF. The CDR3 bases are TGTGCCTGGAGCGGGAACAACAATGAGCAGTTCTTC. This chain uses TRBV30 with TRBJ2-1; perhaps TRBD2 as D (5 bases). V shed 3 bases and J shed 5 bases, with 8 bases lying between them. From germline, CDR1 is GTSNPN and CDR2 SVGIG (reference sequence). This CDR3 comprises 12 residues.

This chain links TRBV30 with TRBJ2-7, with 16 bases identical to TRBD2. Germline V gene lookup returns CDR1 GTSNPN and CDR2 SVGIG (reference sequence). Trimming at V came to 2 bases and at J to 7 bases, leaving 14 bases not matched to a gene. The CDR3 is made up of 18 amino acids. As DNA, the CDR3 is TGTGCCTGGAGTATTGGGACTAGCGGGAGGGCACGTTGGGGGGAGCAGTACTTC. Translation: CAWSIGTSGRARWGEQYF.

This clonotype was seen only a few times. V usage is TRBV15 and J usage is TRBJ2-6, with TRBD1 identical over 10 bases. The V gene end was trimmed by 0 bases and the J gene end by 0 bases; junction bases not matched to a gene: 2. CDR1 and CDR2 from the germline V gene are LNHNV and YYDKDF (reference sequence). CDR3 length equals 18 residues. DNA for the CDR3: TGTGCCACCAGCAGAGACGGGACAGGGGTCTCTGGGGCCAACGTCCTGACTTTC. It is translated as CATSRDGTGVSGANVLTF.

The gene calls are TRBV10-3 and TRBJ2-3, with no clear D. The germline V gene has CDR1 ENHRY and CDR2 SYGVKD. This CDR3 is 12 amino acids long. The V end was cut by 1 base, the J end by 5 bases, with 4 bases between. The CDR3 region is CAISELLDTQYF. DNA for the CDR3: TGTGCCATCAGTGAGTTACTAGATACGCAGTATTTT.

The chain links TRBV18 to TRBJ1-5; 10 bases are shared with TRBD1. Trimming removed 6 bases from V and 10 bases from J; junction bases left unmatched: 12. This CDR3 has 15 amino acids. The germline V gene has CDR1 KGHSH and CDR2 LQKENI. Here the CDR3 DNA reads TGTGCCAGCTCCCCCGATGGGACAGGGGAAAGACCCCAGCATTTT. Its translation is CASSPDGTGERPQHF.

This clonotype was observed once. V is TRBV5-1 and J is TRBJ2-2, with D unclear. This CDR3 is 14 amino acids long. V was clipped by 7 bases and J by 0 bases, with 10 bases between them. Germline V lookup: CDR1 SGHRS, CDR2 YFSETQ. The CDR3: CASSEDANTGELFF. CDR3 nucleotide sequence: TGCGCCAGCTCGGAAGACGCGAACACCGGGGAGCTGTTTTTT.

The chain employs TRBV7-2 and TRBJ2-3; D remains ambiguous. V dropped 3 bases and J dropped 4 bases, with 5 bases sitting between them. Germline assignment: CDR1 SGHTA and CDR2 FQGNSA. The CDR3 contains 12 residues. The CDR3 DNA is TGTGCCAGCAGCTTGTGGGCAGATACGCAGTATTTT. Translation: CASSLWADTQYF.

Within the sample, this clonotype is medium-sized (0.01 to 0.1%). The chain couples TRBV19 to TRBJ1-4; 9 positions agree with TRBD1. The V gene end was trimmed by 3 bases and the J gene end by 12 bases; junction bases not matched to a gene: 2. Looked up from germline, CDR1 is LNHDA and CDR2 is SQIVND (reference sequence). The CDR3 consists of 12 residues. In nucleotides, the CDR3 is TGTGCCAGTAGTATGGGACAGGGTCAACTGTTTTTT. It codes for CASSMGQGQLFF.

V gene TRBV6-5 combines with J gene TRBJ2-7; D is possibly TRBD2 (5 bases). Germline V gene sequence: CDR1 MNHEY, CDR2 SVGAGI. V was pared by 6 bases and J by 3 bases, with 9 bases between. The CDR3 is 12 amino acids. CDR3 residues: CASSFEGYEQYF. The CDR3 DNA sequence: TGTGCCAGCAGCTTTGAGGGCTACGAGCAGTACTTC.

The J gene is TRBJ1-6, the V gene TRBV6-5; TRBD1 matches at 12 bases. The CDR3 totals 16 residues. V shed 6 bases, J shed 10 bases, and the junction held 10 bases outside the gene matches. From germline, CDR1 is MNHEY and CDR2 SVGAGI. CDR3 DNA sequence: TGTGCCAGCAGACCACCGGGACAGGGGGCGAGGTCACCCCTCCACTTT. Residues: CASRPPGQGARSPLHF.

The V and J genes are TRBV18 and TRBJ2-7; possible D gene TRBD1, 5 bases. In germline, CDR1 is KGHSH, CDR2 LQKENI. V dropped 4 bases and J dropped 2 bases, with 9 bases sitting between them. The CDR3 covers 13 residues. CDR3 amino acids: CASSLDSTYEQYF. As DNA, the CDR3 is TGTGCCAGCTCACTCGACAGTACCTACGAGCAGTACTTC.

This clonotype ranks as large (0.1 to 1%). V is TRBV11-3 and J is TRBJ2-1, with 8 bases matching TRBD2. Germline CDR1 reads SGHNT; CDR2 reads YENEEA. With 5 bases clipped from V and 7 bases from J, the junction kept 10 bases outside the gene matches. The CDR3 is 15 residues long. DNA for the CDR3: TGTGCCAGCAGCCACGGCGGGAGGACGTGGAATGAGCAGTTCTTC. It codes for CASSHGGRTWNEQFF. The complete variable domain, with remaining parts taken from reference TRBV11-3 and TRBJ2-1, reads EAGVVQSPRYKIIEKKQPVAFWCNPISGHNTLYWYLQNLGQGPELLIRYENEEAVDDSQLPKDRFSAERLKGVDSTLKIQPAELGDSAVYLCASSHGGRTWNEQFFGPGTRLTVL.